Following are 8 T cell receptor beta chains from one sample sequenced in a study of OX40 agonist ivuxolimab in advanced cancers. Profiling relied on immunoSEQ multiplex PCR, and the TCRdb table lists in-frame clones only, not all of them. The sample lists some 90,000 clones, around 91% seen once, with approximately 0.78% in the top ten. The sequencing used CD4+ or CD8+ T cells sorted from blood, collected in a trial of the OX40 agonist ivuxolimab. Receptor source: an adult with an advanced solid tumor such as melanoma, head and neck, liver or kidney cancer.

The chain carries TRBV6-1 and TRBJ2-1, with 8 bases matching TRBD2. CDR3 length: 14 residues. In germline, CDR1 is MNHNS, CDR2 SASEGT. The J segment lost 8 bases and the V segment lost 2 bases, leaving 5 bases of the junction unmatched. The CDR3 DNA is TGTGCCAGCAGTGAATCGGGAGGGCCGCATGAGCAGTTCTTC. Its translation: CASSESGGPHEQFF.

This rearrangement joins TRBV7-8 to TRBJ1-2, with D unclear. The CDR3 runs 15 residues. Germline assignment: CDR1 SGHVS and CDR2 FQNEAQ. V lost 1 base, J lost 3 bases, and 12 bases lay in between. The CDR3 is CASSLGPNTDYGYTF. In DNA, the CDR3 is TGTGCCAGCAGCTTAGGACCGAACACTGACTATGGCTACACCTTC. Complete variable domain (other parts from reference TRBV7-8 and TRBJ1-2): GAGVSQSPRYKVAKRGQDVALRCDPISGHVSLFWYQQALGQGPEFLTYFQNEAQLDKSGLPSDRFFAERPEGSVSTLKIQRTQQEDSAVYLCASSLGPNTDYGYTFGSGTRLTVV.

V is TRBV2 and J is TRBJ1-1; maybe TRBD1 (5 bases). Germline CDR1 reads SNHLY; CDR2 reads FYNNEI. The CDR3 is 14 residues long. Trimming took off 6 bases at V and 0 bases at J, with 11 bases between the two ends. The CDR3 DNA is TGTGCCAGCAGACCGACAGAAATGAACACTGAAGCTTTCTTT. Protein product: CASRPTEMNTEAFF.

The chain is built from TRBV5-1 and TRBJ2-7; TRBD1 matches at 7 bases. Germline values: CDR1 SGHRS, CDR2 YFSETQ. Germline trimming cut 6 bases from V and 2 bases from J; bases unmatched to any gene: 5. This CDR3 region has 13 residues. The CDR3 here is CASTDGTAYEQYF. The CDR3 DNA reads TGCGCCAGCACCGATGGGACAGCCTACGAGCAGTACTTC.

The chain joins TRBV30 to TRBJ2-1; TRBD1 matches 9 bases. Germline V CDR1 and CDR2: GTSNPN, SVGIG (reference sequence). The junction had 8 bases not matched to a gene; V was cut back by 3 bases and J by 5 bases. This CDR3 is built from 15 residues. In DNA, the CDR3 is TGTGCCTGGAGCCCTCGGGACAGGGTCAACAATGAGCAGTTCTTC. Translated: CAWSPRDRVNNEQFF. The variable domain in full, with the rest retrieved from reference TRBV30 and TRBJ2-1, is SQTIHQWPATLVQPVGSPLSLECTVEGTSNPNLYWYRQAAGRGLQLLFYSVGIGQISSEVPQNLSASRPQDRQFILSSKKLLLSDSGFYLCAWSPRDRVNNEQFFGPGTRLTVL.

In this sample, this clone turned up once. The CDR3 region is CASSLDGGTSGTDTQYF. The CDR3 coding sequence is TGTGCCAGCAGCTTAGATGGAGGGACTAGCGGAACTGATACGCAGTATTTT. The gene calls are TRBV11-3 and TRBJ2-3, with 11 bases fitting TRBD2. The CDR3 is 17 amino acids. V was clipped by 0 bases and J by 6 bases; unmatched bases: 8. Per the germline V gene, CDR1 is SGHNT and CDR2 is YENEEA. Full variable domain (outside the CDR3, taken from reference TRBV11-3 and TRBJ2-3): EAGVVQSPRYKIIEKKQPVAFWCNPISGHNTLYWYLQNLGQGPELLIRYENEEAVDDSQLPKDRFSAERLKGVDSTLKIQPAELGDSAVYLCASSLDGGTSGTDTQYFGPGTRLTVL.

V gene TRBV7-2 combines with J gene TRBJ2-5, with 9 bases lining up with TRBD2. From germline, CDR1 is SGHTA and CDR2 FQGNSA. J lost 2 bases, V lost 5 bases, and 3 bases had no gene match. The CDR3 is 14 residues long. The CDR3 protein is CASSALAGQETQYF. As DNA, the CDR3 is TGTGCCAGCAGCGCCCTAGCGGGGCAAGAGACCCAGTACTTC.

The rearrangement joins TRBV5-4 to TRBJ2-3; 8 nucleotides align to TRBD2. Germline V gene data show CDR1 as SGHNT and CDR2 as YYREEE (reference sequence). This CDR3 spans 15 amino acids. Losses at the gene ends were 4 bases for V and 4 bases for J; bases not matched to a gene: 8. The CDR3 loop reads CASSREGLTSDTQYF. Here the CDR3 DNA reads TGTGCCAGCAGCCGGGAGGGACTAACCTCAGATACGCAGTATTTT.